The T cell receptor (beta chain) described here comes from a study of vaccination effects on CD4 cells after COVID-19 (dated by TCRdb to between 2022 and 2023). About the study as a whole: Participants received two doses of either the BNT162b2 or the mRNA-1273 mRNA SARS-CoV-2 vaccine. SARS-CoV-2 spike-specific CD4+ TCR repertoires from before and after mRNA vaccination were compared in COVID-19 convalescent patients and in infection-naive vaccine recipients. Altogether, some 10 COVID-19 convalescent patients and a few SARS-CoV-2-naive healthy vaccine recipients made up the full study. Cultures from other donors in the study were sequenced with the Oncomine TCR Beta short-read assay on an Illumina iSeq 100.

In the ViraFEST assay, PBMC were stimulated with viral peptide pools, and antigen-specific CD4+ T cell clonotypes were then identified by expansion using TCR sequencing. After approximately eleven days of culture, CD4+ T cells were isolated with the EasySep CD4+ T cell isolation kit. Healthy vaccine recipients had no prior SARS-CoV-2 infection, confirmed by negative nucleocapsid antibodies before and after vaccination. Each well held fewer than 2.5 million PBMC cultured in IMDM containing approximately 5% human AB serum, 8.5 to 10 IU/ml IL-2 and gentamicin, along with roughly 10 ug/ml peptides. Half of the culture medium was replaced with fresh IL-2-containing medium on days 3 and 7. Unless noted otherwise, every peptide stimulation condition was cultured in triplicate wells. Using Ficoll-Paque Plus gradient centrifugation, PBMC were separated from whole blood and then either used fresh or cryopreserved at -140C. The spike proteins of SARS-CoV-2 and of the common cold coronaviruses HCoV-NL63, HCoV-OC43 and HCoV-229E were spanned by overlapping peptide pools. Genomic DNA was extracted from cultured CD4+ T cells with the QIAamp micro DNA kit.

A single count supports this clone. The antigen it recognizes is unknown. No much larger clonotype is one base removed from it; base qualities were not supplied. Broader findings and caveats from the paper: In healthy vaccine recipients, vaccine-induced clones were almost all SARS-CoV-2 mono-reactive, with only 1 of 255 cross-reactive with common cold coronaviruses. Limitations of the study were the small number of convalescent patients and the absence of early post-infection timepoints. At late post-vaccination timepoints, both infection-induced and vaccine-induced clones showed marked clonal contraction, consistent with waning T cell responses.

A distance of 9 bases separates the germline ends of V and J, which lose 4 bases and 7 bases respectively. In the germline V gene (reference sequence), CDR1 corresponds to GTSNPN and CDR2 to SVGIG. The cysteine opens and the phenylalanine closes a CDR3 of 11 amino acids. The retained sequence is limited to the CDR3, 33 bases, with the frame set at the first base. Receptor amplification or capture employed the immunoSEQ multiplex PCR assay. DNA from the cultured and isolated CD4+ T cells underwent TCR beta CDR3 sequencing. Processing in the source paper ran as follows. Non-productive TCR sequences were removed, reads were trimmed to the CDR3 region, and CDR3s of at least 7 amino acids were retained. Antigen-specific clonotypes were identified using the MANAFEST web app by comparison of expansion in peptide wells against reference cultures. For clones to be considered positive, expansion at FDR<0.05 versus reference and all other wells, an odds ratio above 5, and a frequency above 0.1% in two replicate wells were required. Clonotypes significantly expanded in SARS-CoV-2 spike wells and in at least one common cold coronavirus spike condition were defined as cross-reactive. Levenshtein distance calculated with the stringdist R package was used to assess CDR3 similarity, and unrooted trees were constructed with ape in R 3.6.1. TCRdb carries this immuneACCESS record with in-frame sequences only. Its versions omit some clonotypes, under half of them owing to an unresolved V gene in the studies checked, with the rest unexplained. D and trimming were read from the DNA, whereas the V and J calls and clone size are those reported in that table. The sample profile shows roughly 20,000 clones; about two thirds of them were found once. The ten largest clonotypes hold roughly 11% of the sample.

The V and J genes are TRBV30 and TRBJ2-3; the D region may be TRBD1 or TRBD2, each matching 5 bases equally. Sequenced material: CD4+ T cells from PBMCs cultured with HCoV-NL63 spike peptides, taken before COVID-19 vaccination. The cell subset or site label, read with the paper, signifies: HCoV-NL63 spike overlapping peptide pool stimulation. This TCR was sampled from a human donor who received a COVID-19 vaccine. The DNA sequence is TGTGCCTGGAATGAGGGGAATACGCAGTATTTT. The resulting protein is CAWNEGNTQYF.